This T cell receptor beta chain was observed in a study of CD8 T cells in Susac syndrome. Germline V gene sequence: CDR1 DFQATT, CDR2 SNEGSKA (reference sequence). V lost 0 bases and J lost 1, with 3 bases in between. The CDR3 totals 13 residues. An amount of RNA that ranged from 0.5 to 1 ug was reverse transcribed with random hexamers. TCRdb redid the calling of the immunoSEQ multiplex PCR reads with MiXCR, one entry per CDR3 protein. The sample holds about 120,000 distinct CDR3 sequences, around 96% seen once. Study observations and caveats: Among people with Susac, CD8+ clonal expansion was greatest in TEMRA cells and active patients.

A note on this clonotype: Antigen specificity is unknown.

Sequencing was done on a sample of CD8+ T cells from PBMCs. The genes are TRBV20-1 and TRBJ2-2; D remains ambiguous. This clonotype was obtained from a human donor with Susac syndrome. The CDR3 DNA sequence: TGCAGTGCTAGAGATCAGAACACCGGGGAGCTGTTTTTT. It translates to CSARDQNTGELFF.